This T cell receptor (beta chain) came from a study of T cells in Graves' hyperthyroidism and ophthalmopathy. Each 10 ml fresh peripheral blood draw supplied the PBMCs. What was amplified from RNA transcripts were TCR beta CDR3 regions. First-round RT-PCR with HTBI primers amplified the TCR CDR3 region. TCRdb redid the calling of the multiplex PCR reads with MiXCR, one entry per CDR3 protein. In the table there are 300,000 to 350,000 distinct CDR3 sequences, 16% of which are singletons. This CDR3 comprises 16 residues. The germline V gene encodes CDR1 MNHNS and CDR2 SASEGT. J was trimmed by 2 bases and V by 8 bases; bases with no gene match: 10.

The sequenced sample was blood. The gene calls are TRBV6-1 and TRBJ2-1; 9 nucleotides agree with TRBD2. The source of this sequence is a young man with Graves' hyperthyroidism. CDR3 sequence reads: CASVEEGLAAYNEQFF. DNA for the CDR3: TGTGCCAGCGTTGAAGAGGGACTAGCCGCCTACAATGAGCAGTTCTTC.